One and the same sample provided the 9 T cell receptor beta chains below, sequenced in a study of shared clonotypes between healthy human individuals. Here immunoSEQ multiplex PCR was the method, and the copy in TCRdb shows in-frame clones only, minus some. The sample records roughly 2,500,000 clones, 93% being singletons. The material sequenced was naive CD4+ T cells from PBMCs. The subset was: CD45RA+ positively selected. The receptors derive from a man aged 18 to 29 in good health. Some clones in this sample may be carry-over from other donors' samples.

As concerns this clone: Sequence at one end of the junction differs from germline and may be a read error. The chain couples TRBV2 to TRBJ1-3; possibly TRBD1 for D (6 bases). CDR1 SNHLY and CDR2 FYNNEI come from the germline V gene. The CDR3 contains 16 residues. Written as DNA, the CDR3 is TGTGCCAGCAGGGAAGAAAGCGGGACATCCGGAAACACCATATATTTT. Translating it yields CASREESGTSGNTIYF.

The rearrangement joins TRBV5-1 to TRBJ2-3, with 8 bases fitting TRBD2. CDR3 size: 16 residues. Germline-derived CDR1 and CDR2 are SGHRS and YFSETQ. J gave up 5 bases and V 4 bases, and 12 bases lay outside the gene matches. The CDR3 nucleotides are TGCGCCAGCAGCCCCATAATAGCGGGGCGGGAAGATACGCAGTATTTT. It encodes CASSPIIAGREDTQYF.

Here the CDR3 reads CAWSAGPYQETQYF. CDR3 DNA sequence: TGTGCCTGGAGTGCCGGGCCATACCAAGAGACCCAGTACTTC. J is TRBJ2-5 and V is TRBV30, with no clear D. The V end lost 1 base, the J end lost 0 bases, and 9 bases lay between the germline ends. The V gene's germline CDR1 is GTSNPN and CDR2 SVGIG (reference sequence). The CDR3 is 14 amino acids.

The chain couples TRBV28 to TRBJ2-5, with a weak D call TRBD1 (5 bases). Trimming took 2 bases from V and 2 from J, leaving 9 bases between them. The V gene's germline CDR1 is MDHEN and CDR2 SYDVKM. CDR3 length: 14 amino acids. The CDR3 DNA reads TGTGCCAGCAGTTTAAAGCAGGGACAAGAGACCCAGTACTTC. Translated: CASSLKQGQETQYF.

The J gene is TRBJ2-2, the V gene TRBV4-3, with unresolved D. Per the germline V gene, CDR1 is LGHNA and CDR2 is YSLEER. V dropped 3 bases and J dropped 1 base, with 9 bases sitting between them. The CDR3 totals 15 residues. The CDR3 spells CASSHLDRNTGELFF. The CDR3 DNA reads TGCGCCAGCAGCCATTTAGATCGGAACACCGGGGAGCTGTTTTTT.

On this clone: Other nucleotide sequences from this sample produce the same CDR3. J is TRBJ2-7 and V is TRBV20-1, with D unresolved. CDR3 length: 11 amino acids. The germline V gene has CDR1 DFQATT and CDR2 SNEGSKA (reference sequence). The V and J ends lost 5 bases and 2 bases respectively, with 7 bases between them. CDR3: CSALGTYEQYF. The CDR3 DNA follows: TGCAGTGCTCTCGGAACCTACGAGCAGTACTTC.

The rearrangement joins TRBV28 to TRBJ1-6, with a possible D match to TRBD1 (5 bases). V lost 5 bases and J 14 bases, leaving 13 bases between the germline ends. The CDR3 loop spans 12 amino acids. Per germline, CDR1 MDHEN and CDR2 SYDVKM. The CDR3 DNA follows: TGTGCCAGCAGTCCCCAGGGTCCAGCCCTCCACTTT. Protein: CASSPQGPALHF.

Concerning this clone itself: The sample carries other DNA sequences with the same CDR3. CDR3 nucleotide sequence: TGTGCCAGCAGCTTATTAGGGGATTACAATGAGCAGTTCTTC. It is translated as CASSLLGDYNEQFF. The V and J genes are TRBV7-9 and TRBJ2-1; TRBD1 is a possible D gene (5 bases). The V and J ends lost 2 bases and 4 bases respectively, with 9 bases between them. Germline V gene lookup returns CDR1 SEHNR and CDR2 FQNEAQ (reference sequence). This CDR3 is 14 amino acids long.

V usage is TRBV5-5 and J usage is TRBJ2-2; D perhaps matches TRBD1 (5 bases). Germline CDR1 and CDR2: SGHKS and YYEKEE (reference sequence). CDR3 size: 15 residues. The V end was cut by 2 bases, the J end by 4 bases, with 12 bases between. This CDR3 reads CASSFRWGSTGELFF. For the CDR3, the DNA is TGTGCCAGCAGCTTCCGGTGGGGCTCCACCGGGGAGCTGTTTTTT.